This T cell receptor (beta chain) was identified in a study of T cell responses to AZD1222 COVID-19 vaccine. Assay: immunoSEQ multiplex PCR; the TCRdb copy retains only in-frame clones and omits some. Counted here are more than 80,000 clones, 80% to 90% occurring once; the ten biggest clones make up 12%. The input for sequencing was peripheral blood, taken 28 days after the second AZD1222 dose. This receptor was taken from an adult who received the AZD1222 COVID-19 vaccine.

The chain's CDR3 is CATSLYSSGGGKTQYF. The CDR3 DNA reads as TGTGCCACCAGTCTTTATTCTAGCGGGGGGGGAAAGACCCAGTACTTC. V is TRBV24-1 and J is TRBJ2-5, with TRBD2 matching over 12 bases. The CDR3 is 16 residues long. The germline V gene encodes CDR1 KGHDR and CDR2 SFDVKD. V was clipped by 6 bases and J by 6 bases; unmatched bases: 10.